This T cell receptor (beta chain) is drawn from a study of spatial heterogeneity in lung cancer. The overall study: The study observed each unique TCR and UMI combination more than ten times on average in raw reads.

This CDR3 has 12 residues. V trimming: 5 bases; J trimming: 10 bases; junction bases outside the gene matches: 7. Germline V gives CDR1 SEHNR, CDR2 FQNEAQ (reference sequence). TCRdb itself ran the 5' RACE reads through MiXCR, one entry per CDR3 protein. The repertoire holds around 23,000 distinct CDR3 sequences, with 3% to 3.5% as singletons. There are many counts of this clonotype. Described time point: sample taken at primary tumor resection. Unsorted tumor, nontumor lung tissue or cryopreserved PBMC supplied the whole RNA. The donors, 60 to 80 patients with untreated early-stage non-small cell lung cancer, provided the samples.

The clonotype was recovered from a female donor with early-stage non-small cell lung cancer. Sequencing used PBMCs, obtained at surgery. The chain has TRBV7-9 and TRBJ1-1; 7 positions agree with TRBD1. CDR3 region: CASSRDSRGAFF. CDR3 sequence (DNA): TGTGCCAGCAGCCGGGACAGCAGGGGAGCTTTCTTT.